These 15 T cell receptor beta chains came from one sample sequenced in a study of T-cell memory formation after mild COVID-19. TCRdb analysed the 5' RACE reads with MiXCR anew, one entry per CDR3 protein. The sample has some 120,000 distinct CDR3 sequences; 15% to 20% are singletons. Sequencing input: PBMCs or a T cell subset sorted from them (not recorded which). These receptors all come from a man aged 18 to 35 who had mild COVID-19 (a few samples of this study predate the infection). Cell type and time point are not known.

This clonotype was counted only a few times. The chain couples TRBV20-1 to TRBJ2-7, with a weak D call TRBD2 (5 bases). This CDR3 has 14 residues. Trimming left V 6 bases short and J 0 bases short, with 15 bases between. The germline V gene has CDR1 DFQATT and CDR2 SNEGSKA (reference sequence). The DNA for the CDR3 is TGCAGTGCAAGCGGACTGGCCCTCTCCTACGAGCAGTACTTC. Protein sequence: CSASGLALSYEQYF.

The chain uses TRBV24-1 and TRBJ2-2; 7 bases fit TRBD1. CDR3 length: 15 amino acids. V shed 4 bases and J 1 base; nucleotides not matched to a gene: 2. The V gene's germline CDR1 is KGHDR and CDR2 SFDVKD. The CDR3 region has the DNA TGTGCCACCAGTGACTGGGACAGGAACACCGGGGAGCTGTTTTTT. This gives the protein CATSDWDRNTGELFF.

This clonotype came up a few times. The V and J genes are TRBV29-1 and TRBJ2-7; a weak D match, TRBD2 (5 bases). V was clipped by 4 bases and J by 6 bases, with 13 bases between them. Germline values: CDR1 SQVTM, CDR2 ANQGSEA. The CDR3 runs 12 residues. The CDR3 region has the DNA TGCAGCGTTGCTGGACTCCGGAGCGAGCAGTACTTC. Amino acids: CSVAGLRSEQYF.

V and J are TRBV12-3 or TRBV12-4 and TRBJ2-5; 7 bases are a match to TRBD1. V lost 8 bases, J lost 4 bases, and 10 bases stayed unmatched. This CDR3 is 14 amino acids long. DNA for the CDR3: TGTGCCAGCCGTACAGGGGTAGTAGCAGAGACCCAGTACTTC. Residues: CASRTGVVAETQYF.

V usage is TRBV4-1 and J usage is TRBJ2-1; 11 nucleotides match TRBD2. J was trimmed by 5 bases and V by 4 bases; bases with no gene match: 7. The CDR3 is made up of 16 amino acids. Germline CDR1 MGHRA, CDR2 YSYEKL. For the CDR3, the DNA is TGCGCCAGCAGCCCTAAGGGACTAGCGGTGGACAATGAGCAGTTCTTC. Translation: CASSPKGLAVDNEQFF.

The chain couples TRBV5-1 to TRBJ2-1; 14 bases agree with TRBD2. This CDR3 has 18 amino acids. CDR1 and CDR2 (germline): SGHRS, YFSETQ. V shed 2 bases, J shed 4 bases, and the junction held 8 bases outside the gene matches. CDR3 in amino acids: CASSFRTSGGPTYNEQFF. The CDR3 nucleotides are TGCGCCAGCAGCTTCCGGACTAGCGGGGGGCCCACGTACAATGAGCAGTTCTTC.

This clonotype was seen many times. The CDR3 is CAWSRQGSGELFF. For the CDR3, the DNA is TGTGCCTGGAGCCGACAGGGGTCCGGGGAGCTGTTTTTT. The chain links TRBV30 to TRBJ2-2; TRBD1 aligns across 8 bases. Germline V gene data show CDR1 as GTSNPN and CDR2 as SVGIG (reference sequence). Unmatched junction bases numbered 3, after V lost 3 bases and J lost 6 bases. The CDR3 sequence is 13 residues long.

This clonotype was picked up a small number of times. The CDR3 nucleotides read TGTGCCAGCAGTTACGCCAGGACAGGGAAGTTCTACAATGAGCAGTTCTTC. Translated: CASSYARTGKFYNEQFF. The J gene is TRBJ2-1, the V gene TRBV6-2 or TRBV6-3, with 8 bases fitting TRBD1. Germline CDR1 is MNHEY and CDR2 is SVGEGT. There are 17 residues in the CDR3. V was clipped by 2 bases and J by 3 bases; unmatched bases: 9.

This clonotype turned up a few times. Here the CDR3 DNA reads TGTGCCAGCTCACTCCGACAGGGGGCGTACCCGTATGGCTACACCTTC. Translated: CASSLRQGAYPYGYTF. This rearrangement joins TRBV18 to TRBJ1-2; 10 bases agree with TRBD1. The CDR3 is made up of 16 amino acids. Germline V gene lookup returns CDR1 KGHSH and CDR2 LQKENI. After removal of 4 bases from V and 5 bases from J, the junction contained 10 bases not matched to a gene.

This clonotype was seen a handful of times. V and J are TRBV7-3 and TRBJ2-1; TRBD1 is a possible D gene (6 bases). The CDR3 is 12 residues long. The V gene's germline CDR1 is SGHTA and CDR2 FQGTGA. The V gene lost 6 bases and the J gene lost 8 bases, with 11 bases spanning the gap. CDR3 sequence: CASSSQGYEQFF. DNA for the CDR3: TGTGCCAGCAGTTCACAGGGCTATGAGCAGTTCTTC.

The chain employs TRBV6-2 or TRBV6-3 and TRBJ2-4; no firm D call. The CDR3 consists of 13 residues. CDR1 and CDR2 from the germline V gene are MNHEY and SVGEGT. V was trimmed by 5 bases and J by 0 bases, leaving 5 bases between them. In nucleotides, the CDR3 is TGTGCCAGCAGTCCGGTAGCCAAAAACATTCAGTACTTC. Protein product: CASSPVAKNIQYF.

This clonotype has just a few counts. The chain joins TRBV20-1 to TRBJ1-2; D might be TRBD1 (6 bases). V shed 3 bases and J shed 1 base, with 9 bases lying between them. The CDR3 loop spans 13 amino acids. Per the germline V gene, CDR1 is DFQATT and CDR2 is SNEGSKA (reference sequence). The DNA for the CDR3 is TGCAGTGCTAGGCAGGGGTTTAACTATGGCTACACCTTC. Translating gives CSARQGFNYGYTF.

The chain has TRBV6-5 and TRBJ2-3, with 8 bases lining up with TRBD2. Per germline, CDR1 MNHEY and CDR2 SVGAGI. The CDR3 consists of 15 residues. V lost 7 bases and J lost 0; bases outside the gene matches: 6. This chain's CDR3 is CASMRGELSTDTQYF. The CDR3, as DNA: TGTGCCAGCATGCGGGGGGAACTTAGCACAGATACGCAGTATTTT.

The chain combines TRBV6-2 or TRBV6-3 with TRBJ1-5; perhaps TRBD1 as D (6 bases). Germline V gene data show CDR1 as MNHEY and CDR2 as SVGEGT. Trimming stripped 5 bases from V and 9 bases from J, with 11 bases between. The CDR3 has 12 residues. CDR3 DNA: TGTGCCAGCAGTGGGGGCACGGGGCCCCAGCATTTT. Its protein is CASSGGTGPQHF.

The table lists this clonotype with a few counts. Germline and junction disagree at one end, which may indicate a read error. The chain employs TRBV6-2 or TRBV6-3 and TRBJ2-4; 8 bases agree with TRBD1. CDR1 and CDR2 from the germline V gene are MNHEY and SVGEGT. The CDR3 contains 12 residues. Here the CDR3 reads CASSSPGRGLHF. CDR3 in DNA: TGTGCCAGCAGTTCACCCGGCAGGGGGCTTCACTTC.